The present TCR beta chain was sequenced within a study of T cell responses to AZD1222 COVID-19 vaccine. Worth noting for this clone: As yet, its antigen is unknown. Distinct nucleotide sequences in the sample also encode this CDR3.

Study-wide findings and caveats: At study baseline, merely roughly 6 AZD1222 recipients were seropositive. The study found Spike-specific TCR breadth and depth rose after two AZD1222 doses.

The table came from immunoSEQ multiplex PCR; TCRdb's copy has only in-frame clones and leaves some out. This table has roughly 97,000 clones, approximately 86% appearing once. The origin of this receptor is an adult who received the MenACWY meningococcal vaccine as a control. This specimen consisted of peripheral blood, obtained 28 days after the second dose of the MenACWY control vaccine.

The CDR3 sequence is CASSLGQLNQPQHF. The CDR3 DNA reads as TGTGCCAGCAGCTTGGGACAGCTCAATCAGCCCCAGCATTTT. This chain joins TRBV5-6 and TRBJ1-5, with a tentative D call TRBD1 (5 bases). This CDR3 is built from 14 residues. V lost 0 bases to trimming and J lost 3 bases, with 7 bases between them. In germline, CDR1 is SGHDT, CDR2 YYEEEE.